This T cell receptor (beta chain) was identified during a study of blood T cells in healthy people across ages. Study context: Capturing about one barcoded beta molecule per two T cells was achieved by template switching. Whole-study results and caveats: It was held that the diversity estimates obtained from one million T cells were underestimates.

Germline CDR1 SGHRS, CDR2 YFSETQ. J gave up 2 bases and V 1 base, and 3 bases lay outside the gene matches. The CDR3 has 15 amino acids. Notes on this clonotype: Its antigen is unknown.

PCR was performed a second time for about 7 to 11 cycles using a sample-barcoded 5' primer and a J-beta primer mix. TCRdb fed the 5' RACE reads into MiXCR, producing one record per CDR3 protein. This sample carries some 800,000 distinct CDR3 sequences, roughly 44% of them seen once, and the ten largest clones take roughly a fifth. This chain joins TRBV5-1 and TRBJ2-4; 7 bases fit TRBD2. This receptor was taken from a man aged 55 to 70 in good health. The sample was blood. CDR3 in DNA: TGCGCCAGCAGCTTGCTTAGCGGGTCCAAAAACATTCAGTACTTC. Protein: CASSLLSGSKNIQYF. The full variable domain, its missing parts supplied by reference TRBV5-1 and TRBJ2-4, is KAGVTQTPRYLIKTRGQQVTLSCSPISGHRSVSWYQQTPGQGLQFLFEYFSETQRNKGNFPGRFSGRQFSNSRSEMNVSTLELGDSALYLCASSLLSGSKNIQYFGAGTRLSVL.